The source of this TCR beta chain is a study of CD8+CD57+ T cells in acquired aplastic anemia. The wider study: Yields of DNA that came from sorted CD4+ and CD8+ cells averaged about 3.3 ug. Study-wide results and limits: Overlap between patients and controls comprised about 28 CD8+ CDR3 sequences.

This CDR3 comprises 17 residues. J lost 7 bases, V lost 0 bases, and 14 bases had no gene match. Germline V gene lookup returns CDR1 LNHNV and CDR2 YYDKDF (reference sequence). This clonotype is a singleton in its sample. The antigen is unknown. TCR beta VDJ and CDR3 profiles were obtained from a genomic DNA template. TCRdb fed the reads into MiXCR, producing one record per CDR3 protein. The data contain 150,000 to 200,000 distinct CDR3 sequences, less than 50% of them seen just once; the ten biggest clones take up about 1.7%. Patients selected for sequencing had displayed CD8+CD57+ cell expansion by flow cytometry.

This receptor was obtained from a human donor with aplastic anemia. Specimen: sorted CD4+, CD8+, or CD8+CD57+ T cells (not recorded which) from PBMCs. The V gene is TRBV15, the J gene TRBJ1-2; TRBD1 aligns across 7 bases. CDR3 nucleotides: TGTGCCACCAGCAGAGATTCGAGACAGGGCCACACGGCTGGCTACACCTTC. Residues: CATSRDSRQGHTAGYTF.